These T cell receptor beta chains were read from a single sample in a study of T cell responses to AZD1222 COVID-19 vaccine. The assay was immunoSEQ multiplex PCR, and TCRdb's table has in-frame clones only and misses some. In the table there are about 80,000 clones, around 85% of which are singletons. The sequencing used peripheral blood, collected 28 days after the second AZD1222 dose. These receptors were obtained from an adult who received the AZD1222 COVID-19 vaccine. Each CDR3 is given with its conserved first and last residue. A D gene is named only where the DNA matches it firmly. Clone size is not always given. Where it is, it says once, few, many or a class for expanded clones.

CDR3 DNA	CDR3 protein	clone size	D gene	V gene	J gene
TGTGCCAGCAGCCAAACGGGACCGTCTGAAGCTTTCTTT	CASSQTGPSEAFF	-	-	TRBV3-1/TRBV3-2	TRBJ1-1
TGTGCCAGCAGCGAGACCAGGGAAGAGACCCAGTACTTC	CASSETREETQYF	-	-	TRBV7-3	TRBJ2-5
TGTGCCAGCAGTCCCCCGGGACAGGGGGCTGGCACTGAAGCTTTCTTT	CASSPPGQGAGTEAFF	-	TRBD1	TRBV28	TRBJ1-1
TGTGCCTGGAGTGGTGGGAGGGGCAATGAGCAGTTCTTC	CAWSGGRGNEQFF	-	TRBD2	TRBV30	TRBJ2-1
TGTGCCAGCAGTAGGGGACTAGCTGGCTACGAGCAGTACTTC	CASSRGLAGYEQYF	-	TRBD2	TRBV6-5	TRBJ2-7
TGTGCCATCAACTCCCAGGCCAGCGGGAGAAGCAATGAGCAGTTCTTC	CAINSQASGRSNEQFF	-	TRBD2	TRBV10-3	TRBJ2-1
TGTGCCAGCACCGGACAGGGGCTTACAACTAATGAAAAACTGTTTTTT	CASTGQGLTTNEKLFF	-	TRBD1	TRBV27	TRBJ1-4
TGTGCCAGCAGTGAAGGACAGGGCGGGGGAAATCAGCCCCAGCATTTT	CASSEGQGGGNQPQHF	-	TRBD1	TRBV6-1	TRBJ1-5
TGTGCCAGCACCCCGGGGGGATCTGGAAACACCATATATTTT	CASTPGGSGNTIYF	-	-	TRBV7-6	TRBJ1-3
TGTGCCAGCGGGACCTCCCATCATACTGAAGCTTTCTTT	CASGTSHHTEAFF	-	-	TRBV6-5	TRBJ1-1
TGTGCCAGCAGCCTACCGGGACTCACCCGAAGGGACACTGAAGCTTTCTTT	CASSLPGLTRRDTEAFF	-	-	TRBV7-8	TRBJ1-1
TGTGCCTGGAGTGCCGGGACTGAGCGCTACGAGCAGTACTTC	CAWSAGTERYEQYF	once	-	TRBV30	TRBJ2-7
TGTGCCAGCAGCCAATCTACAGGAGTTAGCAATCAGCCCCAGCATTTT	CASSQSTGVSNQPQHF	-	-	TRBV4-2	TRBJ1-5
TGTGCCAGCAGTTTGCGGACCGCGAACACTGAAGCTTTCTTT	CASSLRTANTEAFF	-	-	TRBV28	TRBJ1-1
TGTGCCAGCACGGGGGGTAATTCACCCCTCCACTTT	CASTGGNSPLHF	-	-	TRBV28	TRBJ1-6
TGTGCCAGCAGACTGCACGGTGAAAAACTGTTTTTT	CASRLHGEKLFF	-	-	TRBV12-3/TRBV12-4	TRBJ1-4
TGCGCCAGCAGCTTGACACAGGTCGGCAGGGGACCGGGCGAGCAGTACTTC	CASSLTQVGRGPGEQYF	-	-	TRBV5-1	TRBJ2-7
TGTGCCAGCAGCGAGGTGGGCAGTAACTATGGCTACACCTTC	CASSEVGSNYGYTF	once	-	TRBV6-5	TRBJ1-2
TGTGCCAGCAGTCCTCGGGGTAGCGGGCGCTACGAGCAGTACTTC	CASSPRGSGRYEQYF	-	TRBD2	TRBV28	TRBJ2-7
TGTGCCAGCAGACCACAGGGGGCTAGCGAGCAGTACTTC	CASRPQGASEQYF	-	TRBD1	TRBV6-6	TRBJ2-7
TGTGCCAGCAGTACCCCCTCAGGGGGAGATACGCAGTATTTT	CASSTPSGGDTQYF	-	TRBD1	TRBV28	TRBJ2-3
TGTGCCAGCAGTTCGGGATTGAGCAATCAGCCCCAGCATTTT	CASSSGLSNQPQHF	-	-	TRBV6-5	TRBJ1-5
TGTGCCTGGAGTGCCAGCTCCTACGAGCAGTACTTC	CAWSASSYEQYF	-	-	TRBV30	TRBJ2-7
TGCGCCAGCAGCCCCGAGGGGGCTCGGGAGCAGTACTTC	CASSPEGAREQYF	-	TRBD1	TRBV4-3	TRBJ2-7
TGTGCGACCGAGGGTCATCAGGAAAAACTGTTTTTT	CATEGHQEKLFF	-	-	TRBV7-9	TRBJ1-4
TGTGCCAGCTCACCAGGACAGGGTAATGGCTACACCTTC	CASSPGQGNGYTF	-	TRBD1	TRBV18	TRBJ1-2
TGTGCCAGTATCATGGGCCGACAGGGAACCACTGAAGCTTTCTTT	CASIMGRQGTTEAFF	once	TRBD1	TRBV19	TRBJ1-1
TGTGCCAGGGGGAGAGGGAACACCGGGGAGCTGTTTTTT	CARGRGNTGELFF	-	-	TRBV27	TRBJ2-2
TGCGCCAGCAGCCAAATTTCCTCCTACAATGAGCAGTTCTTC	CASSQISSYNEQFF	few	-	TRBV4-1	TRBJ2-1
TGTGCCAGCTGTCCCATAGAAACAGTGAAGGGGCCCCAGCATTTT	CASCPIETVKGPQHF	-	-	TRBV21-1	TRBJ1-5
TGTGCCAGCTCACCACCGGTTCGGGGCGGCAATGAGCAGTTCTTC	CASSPPVRGGNEQFF	-	-	TRBV18	TRBJ2-1
TGTGCCAGCAGCTTAGGCCTTGTCCCGTCCAGCGGGGGGCGAGAGACCCAGTACTTC	CASSLGLVPSSGGRETQYF	-	TRBD2	TRBV11-2	TRBJ2-5
TGTGCCTCCTCCGGGGGGGACCAGCCCCAGCATTTT	CASSGGDQPQHF	-	-	TRBV30	TRBJ1-5
TGTGCCAGCAGCGCCCTGGCCGGGCCCAATGAGCAGTTCTTC	CASSALAGPNEQFF	-	-	TRBV7-8	TRBJ2-1
TGTGCCAGCAGTTTATCAGGGGGCGCGGGGTATGAAAAACTGTTTTTT	CASSLSGGAGYEKLFF	once	TRBD1	TRBV28	TRBJ1-4
TGTGCCAGCAGCGTCAAGCGGACTAGTAATGAGCAGTTCTTC	CASSVKRTSNEQFF	-	TRBD2	TRBV9	TRBJ2-1
TGTGCCAGTACCCGACAGGGGTCCTCACCCCTCCACTTT	CASTRQGSSPLHF	-	TRBD1	TRBV19	TRBJ1-6
TGTGCCAGCAGCTTGATACACAGCGACTATGGCTACACCTTC	CASSLIHSDYGYTF	-	-	TRBV5-4	TRBJ1-2
TGCAGTGTCCCGACTAGCGGGAGCTTGTACTTC	CSVPTSGSLYF	-	TRBD2	TRBV20-1	TRBJ2-7
TGTGCCAGCAGCTCCAGGGGGACTAATGAAAAACTGTTTTTT	CASSSRGTNEKLFF	-	TRBD1	TRBV7-3	TRBJ1-4
TGCGCCAGCAGCCACGGGACAAGCAACACTGAAGCTTTCTTT	CASSHGTSNTEAFF	-	-	TRBV5-1	TRBJ1-1
TGTGCCAGCTCGGTTGGGACAGGGGCCCAAGAGACCCAGTACTTC	CASSVGTGAQETQYF	-	TRBD1	TRBV18	TRBJ2-5
TGTGCCAGCACCCTAGAACTAGCCGACGGTGTGACCCAGTACTTC	CASTLELADGVTQYF	-	-	TRBV11-2	TRBJ2-5
TGTGCCAGCAGCTTAGTCTACAGGGTGGGAGAGACCCAGTACTTC	CASSLVYRVGETQYF	-	-	TRBV7-2	TRBJ2-5